This T cell receptor beta chain was obtained from a study of post-analysis software for immune sequencing data. Study as a whole: The courses of disease that were included comprised relapsing-remitting, secondary progressive and progressive-relapsing multiple sclerosis. Points from the study as a whole: About 5 TRBV segments occurring more often in patients than controls included TRBV5-6, TRBV5-1 and TRBV20-1. F-measure co-clustering was strong for batch-matched samples. Normalized Chao1 diversity was significantly lower in multiple sclerosis patients than in controls.

Every TCR beta cDNA library bore unique molecular identifiers. Yield was 500,000 or so cDNA molecules from about 1 to 10 million T cells. TCRdb reanalysed the PCR reads using MiXCR and keeps one entry per CDR3 protein. The sample holds roughly 800,000 distinct CDR3 sequences, 25% to 30% seen once. This clonotype was recorded once. The antigen remains undetermined. Trimming shortened V by 4 bases and J by 4 bases, and 7 bases separated the two germline ends. From germline, CDR1 is SEHNR and CDR2 FQNEAQ (reference sequence). This CDR3 has 12 amino acids. The chain uses TRBV7-9 and TRBJ1-1; no definite D call. The TCR sequence derives from a girl between 10 and 17 years old with multiple sclerosis. The specimen was blood. The CDR3 reads CASSYTGTEAFF. The CDR3 nucleotides are TGTGCCAGCAGCTACACGGGCACTGAAGCTTTCTTT.